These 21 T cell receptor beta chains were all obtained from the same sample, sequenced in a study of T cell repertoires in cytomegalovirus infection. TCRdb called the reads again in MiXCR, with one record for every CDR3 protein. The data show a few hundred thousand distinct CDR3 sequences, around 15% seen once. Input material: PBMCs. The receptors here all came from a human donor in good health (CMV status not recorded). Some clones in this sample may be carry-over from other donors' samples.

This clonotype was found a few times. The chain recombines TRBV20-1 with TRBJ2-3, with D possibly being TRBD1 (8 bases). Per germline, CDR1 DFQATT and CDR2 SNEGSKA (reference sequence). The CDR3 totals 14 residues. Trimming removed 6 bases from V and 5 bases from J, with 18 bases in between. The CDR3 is CSATGGGLGDTQYF. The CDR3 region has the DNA TGCAGTGCCACAGGGGGGGGGCTGGGAGATACGCAGTATTTT.

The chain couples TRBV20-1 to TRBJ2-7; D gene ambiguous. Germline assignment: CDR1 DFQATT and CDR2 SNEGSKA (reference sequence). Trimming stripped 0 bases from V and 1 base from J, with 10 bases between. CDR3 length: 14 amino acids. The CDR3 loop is CSARDPRASYEQYF. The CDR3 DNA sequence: TGCAGTGCTAGAGATCCGAGAGCATCCTACGAGCAGTACTTC.

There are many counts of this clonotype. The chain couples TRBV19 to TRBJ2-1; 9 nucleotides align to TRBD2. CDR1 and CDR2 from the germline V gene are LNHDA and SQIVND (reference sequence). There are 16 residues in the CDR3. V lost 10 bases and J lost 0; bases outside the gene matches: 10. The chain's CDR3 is CATRGAGGPSYNEQFF. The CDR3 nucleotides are TGTGCCACCCGCGGGGCGGGAGGGCCCTCCTACAATGAGCAGTTCTTC.

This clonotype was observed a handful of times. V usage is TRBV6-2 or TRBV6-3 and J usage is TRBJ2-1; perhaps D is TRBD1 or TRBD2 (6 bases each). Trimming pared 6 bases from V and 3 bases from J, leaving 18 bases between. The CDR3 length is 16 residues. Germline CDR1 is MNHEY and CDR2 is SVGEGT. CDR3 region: CASRSFGGLGYNEQFF. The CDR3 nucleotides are TGTGCCAGCAGATCCTTCGGGGGCCTAGGCTACAATGAGCAGTTCTTC.

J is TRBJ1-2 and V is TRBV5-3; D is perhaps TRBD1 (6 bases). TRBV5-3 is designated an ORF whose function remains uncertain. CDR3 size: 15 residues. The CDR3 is CGSSIDSGATSGYTF. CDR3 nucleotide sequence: TGTGGCAGCAGCATTGATTCGGGGGCGACAAGTGGCTACACCTTC.

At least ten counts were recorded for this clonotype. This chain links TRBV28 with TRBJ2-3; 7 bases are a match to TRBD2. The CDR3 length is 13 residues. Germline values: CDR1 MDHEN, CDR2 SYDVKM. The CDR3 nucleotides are TGTACGACGGGGCGGGAGTTGACAGATACGCAGTATTTT. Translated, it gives CTTGRELTDTQYF.

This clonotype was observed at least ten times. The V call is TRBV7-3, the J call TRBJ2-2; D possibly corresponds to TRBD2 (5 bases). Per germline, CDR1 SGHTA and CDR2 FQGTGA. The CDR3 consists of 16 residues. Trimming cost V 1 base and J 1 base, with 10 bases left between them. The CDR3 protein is CASSLRGYQNTGELFF. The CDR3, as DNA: TGTGCCAGCAGCTTAAGAGGGTACCAGAACACCGGGGAGCTGTTTTTT.

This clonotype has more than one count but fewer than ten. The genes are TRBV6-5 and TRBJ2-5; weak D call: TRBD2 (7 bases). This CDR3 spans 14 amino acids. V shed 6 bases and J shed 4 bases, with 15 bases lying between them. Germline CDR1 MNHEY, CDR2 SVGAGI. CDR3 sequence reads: CASSLQGRGETQYF. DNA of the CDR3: TGTGCCAGCAGCCTCCAGGGGAGGGGAGAGACCCAGTACTTC.

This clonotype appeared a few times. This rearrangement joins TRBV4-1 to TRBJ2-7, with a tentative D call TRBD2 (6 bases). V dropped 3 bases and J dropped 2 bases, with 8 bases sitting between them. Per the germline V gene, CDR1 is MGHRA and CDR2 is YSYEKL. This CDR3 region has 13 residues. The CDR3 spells CASSHPGAYEQYF. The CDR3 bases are TGCGCCAGCAGCCACCCGGGGGCCTACGAGCAGTACTTC.

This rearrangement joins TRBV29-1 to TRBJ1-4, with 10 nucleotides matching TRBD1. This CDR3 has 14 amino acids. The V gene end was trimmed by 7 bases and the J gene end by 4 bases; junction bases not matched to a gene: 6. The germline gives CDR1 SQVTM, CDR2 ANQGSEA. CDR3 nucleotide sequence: TGCAGCGCCCAAAGGACAGGGGGTAATGAAAAACTGTTTTTT. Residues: CSAQRTGGNEKLFF.

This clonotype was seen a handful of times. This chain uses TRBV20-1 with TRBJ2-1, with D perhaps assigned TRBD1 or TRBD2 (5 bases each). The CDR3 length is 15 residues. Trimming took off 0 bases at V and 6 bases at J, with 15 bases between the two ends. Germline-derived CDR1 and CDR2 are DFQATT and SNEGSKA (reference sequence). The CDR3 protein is CSARDSVGDRNEQFF. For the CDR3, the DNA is TGCAGTGCTAGAGATTCAGTGGGGGATCGCAATGAGCAGTTCTTC.

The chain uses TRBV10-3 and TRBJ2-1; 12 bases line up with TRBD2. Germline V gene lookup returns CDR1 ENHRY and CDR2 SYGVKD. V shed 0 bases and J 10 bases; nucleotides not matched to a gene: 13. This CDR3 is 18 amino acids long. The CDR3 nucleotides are TGTGCCATCAGTGAGTCTAGACTACTAGCGGGAGGCCTAGAGGAGCAGTTCTTC. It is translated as CAISESRLLAGGLEEQFF.

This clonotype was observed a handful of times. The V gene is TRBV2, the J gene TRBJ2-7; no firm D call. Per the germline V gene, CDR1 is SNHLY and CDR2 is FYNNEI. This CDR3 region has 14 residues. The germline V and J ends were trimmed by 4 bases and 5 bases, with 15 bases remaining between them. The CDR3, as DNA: TGTGCCAGCAGTGCAGAATCTGGGGTTCACGAGCAGTACTTC. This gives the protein CASSAESGVHEQYF. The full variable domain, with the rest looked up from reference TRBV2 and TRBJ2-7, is EPEVTQTPSHQVTQMGQEVILRCVPISNHLYFYWYRQILGQKVEFLVSFYNNEISEKSEIFDDQFSVERPDGSNFTLKIRSTKLEDSAMYFCASSAESGVHEQYFGPGTRLTVT.

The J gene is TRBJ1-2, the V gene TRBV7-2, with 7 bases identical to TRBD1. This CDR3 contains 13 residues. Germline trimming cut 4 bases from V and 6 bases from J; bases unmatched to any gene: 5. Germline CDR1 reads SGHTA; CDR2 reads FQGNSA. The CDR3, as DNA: TGTGCCAGCAGCTCAGGGGGGGGGGATGGCTACACCTTC. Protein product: CASSSGGGDGYTF.

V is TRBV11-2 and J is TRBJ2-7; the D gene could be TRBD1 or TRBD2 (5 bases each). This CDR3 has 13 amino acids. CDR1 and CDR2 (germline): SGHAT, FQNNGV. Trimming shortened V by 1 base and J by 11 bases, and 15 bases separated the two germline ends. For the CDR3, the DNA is TGTGCCAGCAGCTTAGTGTCAGACATGGGGGAGTACTTC. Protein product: CASSLVSDMGEYF.

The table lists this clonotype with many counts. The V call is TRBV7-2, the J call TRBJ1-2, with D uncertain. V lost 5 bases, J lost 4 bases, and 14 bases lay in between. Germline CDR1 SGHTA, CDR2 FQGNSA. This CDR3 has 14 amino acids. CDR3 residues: CASSPDRSPYGYTF. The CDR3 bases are TGTGCCAGCAGCCCCGACCGTTCTCCCTATGGCTACACCTTC.

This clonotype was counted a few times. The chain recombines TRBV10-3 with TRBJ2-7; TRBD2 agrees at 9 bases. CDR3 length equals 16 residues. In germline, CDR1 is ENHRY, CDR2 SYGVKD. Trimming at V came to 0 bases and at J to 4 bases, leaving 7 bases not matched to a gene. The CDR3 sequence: CAISESRASGTYEQYF. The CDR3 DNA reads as TGTGCCATCAGTGAGTCGCGGGCTAGCGGGACGTACGAGCAGTACTTC.

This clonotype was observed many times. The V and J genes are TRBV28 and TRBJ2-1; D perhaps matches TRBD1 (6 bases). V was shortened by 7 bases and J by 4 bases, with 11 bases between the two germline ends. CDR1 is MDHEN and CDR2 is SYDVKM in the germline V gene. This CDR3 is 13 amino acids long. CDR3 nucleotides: TGTGCCAGCACCCCCGACAGGTACAATGAGCAGTTCTTC. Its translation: CASTPDRYNEQFF. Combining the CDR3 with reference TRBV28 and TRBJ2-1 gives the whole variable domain DVKVTQSSRYLVKRTGEKVFLECVQDMDHENMFWYRQDPGLGLRLIYFSYDVKMKEKGDIPEGYSVSREKKERFSLILESASTNQTSMYLCASTPDRYNEQFFGPGTRLTVL.

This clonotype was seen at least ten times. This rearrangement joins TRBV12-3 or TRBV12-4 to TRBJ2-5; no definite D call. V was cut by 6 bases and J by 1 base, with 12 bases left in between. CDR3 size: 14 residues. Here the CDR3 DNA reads TGTGCCAGCAGCCCAAGGGAACTCCAAGAGACCCAGTACTTC. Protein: CASSPRELQETQYF.

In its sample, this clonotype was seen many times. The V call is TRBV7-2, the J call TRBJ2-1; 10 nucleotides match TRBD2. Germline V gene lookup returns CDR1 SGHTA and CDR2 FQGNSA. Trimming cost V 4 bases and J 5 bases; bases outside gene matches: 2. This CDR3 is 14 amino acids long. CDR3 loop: CASSYLAGDNEQFF. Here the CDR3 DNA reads TGTGCCAGCAGCTACCTAGCGGGGGACAATGAGCAGTTCTTC.

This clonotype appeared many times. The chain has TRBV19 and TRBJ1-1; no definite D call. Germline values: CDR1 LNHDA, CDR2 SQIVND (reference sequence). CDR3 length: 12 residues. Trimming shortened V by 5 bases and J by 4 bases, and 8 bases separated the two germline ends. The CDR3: CASSPGRTEAFF. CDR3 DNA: TGTGCCAGTAGTCCCGGACGCACTGAAGCTTTCTTT.